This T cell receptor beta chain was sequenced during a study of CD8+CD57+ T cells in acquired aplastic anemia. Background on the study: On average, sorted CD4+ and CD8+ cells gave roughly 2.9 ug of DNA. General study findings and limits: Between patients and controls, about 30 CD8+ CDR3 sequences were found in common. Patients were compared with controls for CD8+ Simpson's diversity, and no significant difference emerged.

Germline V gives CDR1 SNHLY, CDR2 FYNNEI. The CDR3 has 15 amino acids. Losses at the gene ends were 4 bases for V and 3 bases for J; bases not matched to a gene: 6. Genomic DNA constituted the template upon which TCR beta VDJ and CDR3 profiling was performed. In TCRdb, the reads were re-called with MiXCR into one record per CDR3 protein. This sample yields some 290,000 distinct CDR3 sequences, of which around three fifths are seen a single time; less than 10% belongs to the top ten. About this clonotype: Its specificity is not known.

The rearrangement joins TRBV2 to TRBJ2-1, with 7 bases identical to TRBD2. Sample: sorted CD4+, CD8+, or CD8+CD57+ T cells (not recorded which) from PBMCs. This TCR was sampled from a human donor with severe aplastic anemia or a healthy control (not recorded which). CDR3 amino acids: CASSVDGGGYNEQFF. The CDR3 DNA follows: TGTGCCAGCAGTGTTGATGGCGGGGGCTACAATGAGCAGTTCTTC.